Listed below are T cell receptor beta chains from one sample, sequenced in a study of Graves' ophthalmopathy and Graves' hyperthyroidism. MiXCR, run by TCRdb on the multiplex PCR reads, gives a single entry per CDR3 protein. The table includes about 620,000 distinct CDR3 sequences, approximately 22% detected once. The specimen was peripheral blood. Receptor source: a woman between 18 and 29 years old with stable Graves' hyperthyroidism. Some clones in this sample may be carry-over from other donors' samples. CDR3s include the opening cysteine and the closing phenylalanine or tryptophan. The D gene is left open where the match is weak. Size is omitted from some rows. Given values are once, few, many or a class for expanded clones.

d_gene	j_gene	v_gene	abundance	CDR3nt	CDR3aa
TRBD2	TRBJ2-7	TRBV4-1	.	TGCGCCAGCAGCCAGGCCGGGACTAGCTTCCTCGAGCAGTACTTC	CASSQAGTSFLEQYF
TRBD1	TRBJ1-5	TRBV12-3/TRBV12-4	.	TGTGCCAGCAGTCCCCCCGGGACAGGGCTCCAGCCCCAGCATTTT	CASSPPGTGLQPQHF
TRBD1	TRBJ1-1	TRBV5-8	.	TGTGCCAGCAGCTTGGGGACAGGGGGCACCACTGAAGCTTTCTTT	CASSLGTGGTTEAFF
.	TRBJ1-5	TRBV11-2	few	TGTGCCAGCAGCTTAGAAGGGTTGTGGCCCCAGCATTTT	CASSLEGLWPQHF
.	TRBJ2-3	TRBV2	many	TGTGCCAGCAGTGTGGAGGGTACTAGCACAGATACGCAGTATTTT	CASSVEGTSTDTQYF
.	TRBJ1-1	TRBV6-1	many	TGTGCCAGCAGGGTTAGGCGGACCAACACTGAAGCTTTCTTT	CASRVRRTNTEAFF
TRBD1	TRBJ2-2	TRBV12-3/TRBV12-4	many	TGTGCCAGCACCCTACCACAGGGGGCGAACACCGGGGAGCTGTTTTTT	CASTLPQGANTGELFF
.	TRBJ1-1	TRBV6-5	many	TGTGCCAGCAGTTACTCCACGAACACTGAAGCTTTCTTT	CASSYSTNTEAFF
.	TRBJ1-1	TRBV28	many	TGTGCCAGCGGAGAACCGGCGGTGAACACTGAAGCTTTCTTT	CASGEPAVNTEAFF
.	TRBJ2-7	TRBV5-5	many	TGTGCCAGCAGCTTGGACCATAGCTCCTACGAGCAGTACTTC	CASSLDHSSYEQYF
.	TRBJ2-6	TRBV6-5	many	TGTGCCAGCAGTTTTGGGATCTCTGGGGCCAACGTCCTGACTTTC	CASSFGISGANVLTF
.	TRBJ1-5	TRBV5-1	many	TGCGCCAGCAGCTTGGAAGGAGGGACACCTTATAGCAATCAGCCCCAGCATTTT	CASSLEGGTPYSNQPQHF
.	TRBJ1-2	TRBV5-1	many	TGCGCCAGCAGCTTGTCAACGGATTCCTATGGCTACACCTTC	CASSLSTDSYGYTF
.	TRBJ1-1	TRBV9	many	TGTGCCAGCAGCGTAGCTGGGGGGGGCACTGAAGCTTTCTTT	CASSVAGGGTEAFF
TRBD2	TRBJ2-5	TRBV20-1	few	TGCAGTGCTAGAGGCCGACTAGCGGGGCTCCTCCAAGAGACCCAGTACTTC	CSARGRLAGLLQETQYF
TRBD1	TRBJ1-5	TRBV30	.	TGTGCCTGGAACACACCCCGTCCCGGGACAGGGATCGGGCAGCCCCAGCATTTT	CAWNTPRPGTGIGQPQHF
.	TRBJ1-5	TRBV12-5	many	TGTGCTAGTGGTTTGGTCCGGACTCCCGGGAGCAATCAGCCCCAGCATTTT	CASGLVRTPGSNQPQHF
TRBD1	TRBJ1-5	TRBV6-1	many	TGTGCCAGCAGTGCAGGGACAGGGGATGGTCAGCCCCAGCGTTTT	CASSAGTGDGQPQRF
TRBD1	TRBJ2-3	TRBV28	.	TGTGCCAGCAGCCCAAGACAGGGCAGCACAGATACGCAGTATTTT	CASSPRQGSTDTQYF
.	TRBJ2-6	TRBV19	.	TGTGCCAGTAGTATGGACAGTGACTACGGGGCCAACGTCCTGACTTTC	CASSMDSDYGANVLTF
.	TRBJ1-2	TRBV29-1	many	TGCAGCGTTGAAGATAGGACAGCCTATGGCTACACCTTC	CSVEDRTAYGYTF
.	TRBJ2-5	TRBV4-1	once	TGCGCCAGCAGCCAAGTTGGGTGGGGAAGGGAAGAGACCCAGTACTTC	CASSQVGWGREETQYF
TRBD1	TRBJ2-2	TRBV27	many	TGTGCCAGCAGCCACCCCGGACAGGGCTATATCGGGGAGCTGTTTTTT	CASSHPGQGYIGELFF
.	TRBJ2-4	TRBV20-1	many	TGCAGTGCTAGACCCCCAGTCACCAAAAACATTCAGTACTTC	CSARPPVTKNIQYF
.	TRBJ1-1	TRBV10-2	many	TGCGCCAGCAGTGACCCTGCCGGGAGACAAGCTTTCTTT	CASSDPAGRQAFF
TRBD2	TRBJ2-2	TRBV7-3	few	TGTGCCAGCAGCTTATTTCCGGGAGGGCCTGTTACCGGGGAGCTGTTTTTT	CASSLFPGGPVTGELFF
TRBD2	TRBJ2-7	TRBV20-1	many	TGCAGTGCTGGTCTAAGAGCGGGGGTTCAGGAGCAGTACTTC	CSAGLRAGVQEQYF
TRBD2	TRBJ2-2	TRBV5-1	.	TGCGCCAGCAGCTTGTTACCCAGCGGGAGGGCCCGAACCGGGGAGCTGTTTTTT	CASSLLPSGRARTGELFF
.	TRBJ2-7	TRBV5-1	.	TGCGCCAGCAGCTTGGAGTCTCCCAGCTCCTACGAGCAGTACTTC	CASSLESPSSYEQYF
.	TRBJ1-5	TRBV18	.	TGTGCCAGCTCACCGGGGGGGGCTGGTCAGCCCCAGCATTTT	CASSPGGAGQPQHF
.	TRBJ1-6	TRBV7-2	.	TGTGCCAGCAATTACGGTTCGAATAATTCACCCCTCCACTTT	CASNYGSNNSPLHF
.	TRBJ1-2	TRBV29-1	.	TGCAGCGTTGAAGACTTCTATGGCTACACCTTC	CSVEDFYGYTF
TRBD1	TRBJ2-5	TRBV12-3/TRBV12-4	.	TGTGCCAGCAGTCCAGGACAGGGGGCGAAGGTGACCCAGTACTTC	CASSPGQGAKVTQYF
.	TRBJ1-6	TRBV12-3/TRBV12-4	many	TGTGCCAGCAGTTCCCACGTACTACAACCCCTCCACTTT	CASSSHVLQPLHF
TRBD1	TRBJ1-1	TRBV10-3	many	TGTGCCATCAGTGAAGGGGACAGCCAGAACACTGAAGCTTTCTTT	CAISEGDSQNTEAFF
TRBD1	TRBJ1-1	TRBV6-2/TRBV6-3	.	TGTGCCAGCAGTCACCACCGGACAGGGTCGAACACTGAAGCTTTCTTT	CASSHHRTGSNTEAFF
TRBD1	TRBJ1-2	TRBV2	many	TGTGCCAGCAGTGAATTTGAGGGGGCGGGTGGCGGCTACACCTTC	CASSEFEGAGGGYTF
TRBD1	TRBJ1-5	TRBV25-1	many	TGTGCCAGCAGTGACCCCGGACAGGGGGCTGGTCAGCCCCAGCATTTT	CASSDPGQGAGQPQHF
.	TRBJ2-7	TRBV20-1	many	TGCAGTGCTAGCTTGAGGTACGAGCAGTACTTC	CSASLRYEQYF
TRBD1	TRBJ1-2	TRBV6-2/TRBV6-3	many	TGTGCCAGCCACCGAAGACAGGGGTCCTATGGCTACACCTTC	CASHRRQGSYGYTF
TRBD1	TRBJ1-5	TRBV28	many	TGTGCCAGCAGCCAGACAGGGGCTAGCAATCAGCCCCAGCATTTT	CASSQTGASNQPQHF
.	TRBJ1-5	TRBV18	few	TGTGCCAGCTCACCAGGGCATCAGCCCCAGCATTTT	CASSPGHQPQHF
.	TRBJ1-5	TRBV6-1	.	TGTGCCAGCAGTGACAGGAACAGGGGCAATCAGCCCCAGCATTTT	CASSDRNRGNQPQHF
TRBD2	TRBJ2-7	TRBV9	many	TGTGCCAGCAGCCCAGCGCCTAGCGGGGCCTACGAGCAGTACTTC	CASSPAPSGAYEQYF
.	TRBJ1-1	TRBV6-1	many	TGTGCCAGCAGGGACGCGGGGGGGCCCACTGAAGCTTTCTTT	CASRDAGGPTEAFF
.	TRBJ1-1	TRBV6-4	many	TGTGCCAGCAGCACCGACCCGACCCGGTATATGAACACTGAAGCTTTCTTT	CASSTDPTRYMNTEAFF
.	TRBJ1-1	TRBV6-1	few	TGTGCCAGCAGCCAAAGCCTCGGCCCTGAAGCTTTCTTT	CASSQSLGPEAFF
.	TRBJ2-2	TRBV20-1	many	TGCAGTGTAGTCTCTCCAAACACCGGGGAGCTGTTTTTT	CSVVSPNTGELFF
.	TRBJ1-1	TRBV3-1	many	TGTGCCAGCAGCACCGGGCCGACCTACACTGAAGCTTTCTTT	CASSTGPTYTEAFF
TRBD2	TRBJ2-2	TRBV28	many	TGTGCCAGCAGTTTTCCGACTAGCGGGGGGGATAACACCGGGGAGCTGTTTTTT	CASSFPTSGGDNTGELFF
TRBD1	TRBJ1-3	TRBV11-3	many	TGTGCCAGCAGCTCCCGGACAGGGGGCGAGTACACCATATATTTT	CASSSRTGGEYTIYF
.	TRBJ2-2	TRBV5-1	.	TGCGCCAGCAGCTTGGGGGCTAGGGTGAACACCGGGGAGCTGTTTTTT	CASSLGARVNTGELFF
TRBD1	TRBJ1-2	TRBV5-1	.	TGCGCCAGCAGCTTGGCCGGGACAGCGAGCTATGGCTACACCTTC	CASSLAGTASYGYTF